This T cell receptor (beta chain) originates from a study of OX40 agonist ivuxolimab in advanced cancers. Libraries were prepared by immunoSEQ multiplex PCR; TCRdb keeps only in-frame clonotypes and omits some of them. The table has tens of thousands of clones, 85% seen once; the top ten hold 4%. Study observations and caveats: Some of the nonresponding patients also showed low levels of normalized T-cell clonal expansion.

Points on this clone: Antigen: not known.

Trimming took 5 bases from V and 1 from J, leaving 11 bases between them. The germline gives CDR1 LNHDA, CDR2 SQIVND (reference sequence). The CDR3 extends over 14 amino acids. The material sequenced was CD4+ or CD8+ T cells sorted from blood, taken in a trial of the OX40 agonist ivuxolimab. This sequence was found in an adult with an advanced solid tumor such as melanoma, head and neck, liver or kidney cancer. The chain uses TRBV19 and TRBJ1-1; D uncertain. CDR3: CASSFRSGNTEAFF. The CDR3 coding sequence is TGTGCCAGTAGTTTCCGATCGGGGAACACTGAAGCTTTCTTT.